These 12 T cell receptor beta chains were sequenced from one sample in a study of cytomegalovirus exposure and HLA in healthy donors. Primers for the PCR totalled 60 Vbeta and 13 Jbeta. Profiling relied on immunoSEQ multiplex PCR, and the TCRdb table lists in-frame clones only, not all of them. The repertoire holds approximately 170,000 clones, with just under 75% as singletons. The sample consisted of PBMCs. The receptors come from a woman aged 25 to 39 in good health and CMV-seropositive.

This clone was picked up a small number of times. The CDR3 loop reads CATSGESGELFF. CDR3 in DNA: TGCGCCACCTCCGGGGAATCCGGGGAGCTGTTTTTT. The chain carries TRBV10-1 and TRBJ2-2; tentatively, D is TRBD2 (5 bases). The germline V gene has CDR1 WNHNN and CDR2 SYGVQD (reference sequence). Between the trimmed V and J ends, which lost 10 bases and 6 bases, there was a span of 12 bases. This CDR3 has 12 amino acids.

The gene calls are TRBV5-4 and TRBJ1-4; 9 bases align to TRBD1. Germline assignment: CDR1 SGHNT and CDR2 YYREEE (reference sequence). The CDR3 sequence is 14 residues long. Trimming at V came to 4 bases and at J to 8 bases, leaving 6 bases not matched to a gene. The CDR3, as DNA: TGTGCCAGCAGCCCCGGGACAGGGCAGGAAAAACTGTTTTTT. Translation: CASSPGTGQEKLFF.

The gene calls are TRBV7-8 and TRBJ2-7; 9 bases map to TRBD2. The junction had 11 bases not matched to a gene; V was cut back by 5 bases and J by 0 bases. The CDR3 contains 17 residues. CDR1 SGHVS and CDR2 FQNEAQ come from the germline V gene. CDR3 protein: CASSPRGSGGSSYEQYF. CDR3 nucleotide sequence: TGTGCCAGCAGCCCCCGGGGTAGCGGGGGAAGCTCCTACGAGCAGTACTTC.

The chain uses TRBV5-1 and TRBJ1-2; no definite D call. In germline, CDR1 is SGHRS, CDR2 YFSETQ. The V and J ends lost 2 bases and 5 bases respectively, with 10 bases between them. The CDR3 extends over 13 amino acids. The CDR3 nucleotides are TGCGCCAGCAGCTTAGAGGGAGGGTATGGCTACACCTTC. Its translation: CASSLEGGYGYTF.

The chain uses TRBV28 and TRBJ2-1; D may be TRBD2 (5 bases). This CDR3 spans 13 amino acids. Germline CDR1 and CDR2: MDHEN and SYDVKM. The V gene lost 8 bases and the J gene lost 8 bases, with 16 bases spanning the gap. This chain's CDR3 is CASHQRTSDEQFF. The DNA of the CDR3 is TGTGCCAGCCATCAGCGTACTAGTGATGAGCAGTTCTTC.

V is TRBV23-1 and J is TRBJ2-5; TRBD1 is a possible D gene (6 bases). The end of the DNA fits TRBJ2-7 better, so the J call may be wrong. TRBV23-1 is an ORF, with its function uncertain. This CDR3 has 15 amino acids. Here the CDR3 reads CASSQRGIHSYEQYF. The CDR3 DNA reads TGCGCCAGCAGTCAAAGGGGGATCCACTCCTACGAGCAGTACTTC.

The CDR3 reads CASSVDPSGYEQYF. The CDR3 DNA follows: TGTGCCAGCAGCGTAGATCCTTCAGGGTACGAGCAGTACTTC. V usage is TRBV9 and J usage is TRBJ2-7, with a weak D call TRBD1 (5 bases). The germline V and J ends were trimmed by 0 bases and 4 bases, with 11 bases remaining between them. The V gene's germline CDR1 is SGDLS and CDR2 YYNGEE. The CDR3 is made up of 14 amino acids.

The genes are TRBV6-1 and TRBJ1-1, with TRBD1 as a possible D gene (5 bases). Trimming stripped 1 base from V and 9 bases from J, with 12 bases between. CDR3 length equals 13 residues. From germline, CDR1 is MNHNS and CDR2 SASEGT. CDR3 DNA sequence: TGTGCCAGCAGTGAAGTGACCGGGACTAAAGCTTTCTTT. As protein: CASSEVTGTKAFF.

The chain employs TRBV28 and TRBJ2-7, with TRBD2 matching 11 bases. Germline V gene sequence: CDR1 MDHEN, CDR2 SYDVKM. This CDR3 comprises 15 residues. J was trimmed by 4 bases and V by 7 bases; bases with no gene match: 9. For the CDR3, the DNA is TGTGCCAGCATAGGACTAGCGGGCTTTTCGTACGAGCAGTACTTC. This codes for CASIGLAGFSYEQYF.

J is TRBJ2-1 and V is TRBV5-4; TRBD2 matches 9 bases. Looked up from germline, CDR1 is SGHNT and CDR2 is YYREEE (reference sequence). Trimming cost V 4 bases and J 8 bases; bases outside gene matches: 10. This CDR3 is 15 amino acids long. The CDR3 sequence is CASSPTSSSGDEQFF. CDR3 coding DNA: TGTGCCAGCAGCCCAACGTCGTCTAGCGGGGATGAGCAGTTCTTC.

CDR3 coding DNA: TGTGCCAGCACCAGACAGCCGGCATATAATTCACCCCTCCACTTT. This codes for CASTRQPAYNSPLHF. The rearrangement links TRBV6-1 to TRBJ1-6, with a weak D call TRBD1 (5 bases). In germline, CDR1 is MNHNS, CDR2 SASEGT. This CDR3 is 15 amino acids long. V was trimmed by 7 bases and J by 4 bases, leaving 14 bases between them.

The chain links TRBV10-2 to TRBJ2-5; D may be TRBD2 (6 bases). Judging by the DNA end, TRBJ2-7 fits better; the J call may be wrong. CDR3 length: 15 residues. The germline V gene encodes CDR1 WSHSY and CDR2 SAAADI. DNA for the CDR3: TGCGCCAGCAGTGAGTTAGGCGGGATAACCTACGAGCAGTACTTC. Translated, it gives CASSELGGITYEQYF.